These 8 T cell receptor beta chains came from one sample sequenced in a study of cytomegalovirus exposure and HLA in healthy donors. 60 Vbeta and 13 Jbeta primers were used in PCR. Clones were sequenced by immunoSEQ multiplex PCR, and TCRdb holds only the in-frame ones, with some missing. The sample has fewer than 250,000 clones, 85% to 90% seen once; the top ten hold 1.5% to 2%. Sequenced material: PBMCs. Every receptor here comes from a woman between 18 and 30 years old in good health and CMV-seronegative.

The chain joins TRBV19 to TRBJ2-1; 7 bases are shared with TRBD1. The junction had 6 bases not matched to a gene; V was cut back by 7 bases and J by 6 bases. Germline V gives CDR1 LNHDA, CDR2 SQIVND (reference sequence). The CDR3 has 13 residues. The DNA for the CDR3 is TGTGCCAGTAAAGAACAGGGGCGCAATGAGCAGTTCTTC. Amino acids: CASKEQGRNEQFF.

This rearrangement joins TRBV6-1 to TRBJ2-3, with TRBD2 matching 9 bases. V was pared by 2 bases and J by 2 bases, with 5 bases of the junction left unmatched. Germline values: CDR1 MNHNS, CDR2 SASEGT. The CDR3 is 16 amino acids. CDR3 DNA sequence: TGTGCCAGCAGTGAAAGTCTAGCGGGGATCACAGATACGCAGTATTTT. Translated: CASSESLAGITDTQYF.

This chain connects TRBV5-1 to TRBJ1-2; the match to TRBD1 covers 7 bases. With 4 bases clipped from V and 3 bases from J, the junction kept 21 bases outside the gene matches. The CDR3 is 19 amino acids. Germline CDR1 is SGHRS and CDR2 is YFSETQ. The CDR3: CASSLPQGNVGGFYYGYTF. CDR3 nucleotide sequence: TGCGCCAGCAGCCTGCCACAGGGGAATGTGGGTGGATTTTACTATGGCTACACCTTC.

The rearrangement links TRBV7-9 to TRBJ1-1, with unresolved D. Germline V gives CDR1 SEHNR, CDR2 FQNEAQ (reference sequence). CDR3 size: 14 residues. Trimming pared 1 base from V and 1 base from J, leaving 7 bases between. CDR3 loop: CASSLGAANTEAFF. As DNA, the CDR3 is TGTGCCAGCAGCTTAGGGGCAGCGAACACTGAAGCTTTCTTT.

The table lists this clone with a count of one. The DNA for the CDR3 is TGCGCCAGCAGCCAGCTGGGACAGCCAGAAGCTTTCTTT. It is translated as CASSQLGQPEAFF. The gene calls are TRBV4-3 and TRBJ1-1; 7 bases agree with TRBD1. Trimming took 3 bases from V and 8 from J; bases not matched to a gene: 6. The CDR3 is 13 residues long. CDR1 is LGHNA and CDR2 is YSLEER in the germline V gene.

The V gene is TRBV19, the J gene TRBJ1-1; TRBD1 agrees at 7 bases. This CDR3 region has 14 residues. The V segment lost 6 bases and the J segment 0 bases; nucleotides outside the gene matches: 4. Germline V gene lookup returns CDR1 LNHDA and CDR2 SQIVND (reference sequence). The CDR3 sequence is CASSTGQMNTEAFF. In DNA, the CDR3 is TGTGCCAGTAGCACGGGACAGATGAACACTGAAGCTTTCTTT.

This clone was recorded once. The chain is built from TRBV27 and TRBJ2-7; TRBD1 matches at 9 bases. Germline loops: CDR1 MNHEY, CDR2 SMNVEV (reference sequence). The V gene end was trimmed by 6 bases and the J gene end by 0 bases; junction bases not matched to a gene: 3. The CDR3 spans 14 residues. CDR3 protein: CASSDRGSSYEQYF. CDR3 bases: TGTGCCAGCAGCGACAGGGGGTCCTCCTACGAGCAGTACTTC.

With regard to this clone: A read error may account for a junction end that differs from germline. The CDR3 here is CSSSLGYGTGGYGYTF. The CDR3 coding sequence is TGTTCCAGCAGCTTAGGTTATGGGACAGGGGGATACGGCTACACCTTC. The chain carries TRBV7-9 and TRBJ1-2; 11 nucleotides line up with TRBD1. The CDR3 length is 16 residues. Germline V lookup: CDR1 SEHNR, CDR2 FQNEAQ (reference sequence).